One T cell receptor (beta chain) is described in this entry. Its antigen specificity is not known. Base qualities are missing; no much larger clone stands one base away. The entry originates in a study of T cells in Graves' hyperthyroidism and ophthalmopathy (dated by TCRdb to about 2019). Regarding the research as a whole: Peripheral blood was collected at initial diagnosis, before any treatment. To identify TCR V-J signatures that set the groups apart, the researchers used a discovery cohort of 90 to 100 patients, made up of fewer than 50 with Graves' ophthalmopathy and around 58 with stable Graves' hyperthyroidism. Prospective prediction of ophthalmopathy was tested in an independent validation cohort of approximately 18 hyperthyroidism patients and 15 to 17 patients who later progressed to ophthalmopathy. The 100 discovery patients were randomly divided into training and test sets at a 7:3 ratio. In several Graves' hyperthyroidism patients, the study also compared T-cell repertoires from thyroid tissue with T-cell repertoires from blood. After blood sampling, hyperthyroidism patients were treated with methimazole at a starting dose of 30 mg daily, and ophthalmopathy patients were treated with high-dose intravenous methylprednisolone. The paper describes TCR Vbeta CDR3 sequencing of 135 peripheral blood samples, made up of about 40 ophthalmopathy patients, roughly 72 hyperthyroidism patients and about 17 progressor patients.

Taken from the germline V gene, the CDR1 and CDR2 loops are MDHEN and SYDVKM. Taken from cysteine to phenylalanine, the CDR3 has 18 residues. Just the 54-base CDR3 DNA is kept, in frame starting at base 1. Here V drops 6 bases and J drops 0 bases, and the junction holds 7 bases not matched to any gene. TCR beta CDR3 regions were amplified from RNA transcripts. The TCR CDR3 was subjected to a first round of RT-PCR using the HTBI primer set and the Qiagen OneStep RT-PCR kit. Libraries were constructed in a second round of multiplex PCR, after which size selection and purification were carried out. Paired-end sequencing of the libraries was performed with 100 bp reads on an Illumina HiSeq2000. The authors processed their data as follows. SOAPnuke was used to process the raw data, with reads discarded if the reads contained adapters or uncalled bases, had a mean Phred below 15, or lacked an exact constant-primer or identifier match. High-quality paired reads were merged using COPE v1.2.5, and each unique nucleotide sequence was defined as a clonotype. MiTCR v1.1 was used to align the clonotypes against IMGT TRBV, TRBD and TRBJ reference segments. The analysis included only V-J combinations with a frequency above 0.0001, which together covered more than 98% of the repertoires. A TCS score was defined as the ratio between F50 (clonal expansion) and ExV (chaos), using BLOSUM62-based TCRdist between CDR3 peptides within each V-J. Welch's t-statistics and random forest reduced 450 to 600 V-J features to some 14, which were used in a naive Bayes classifier (R e1071). Using fastp trimming at Q25 and MiXCR clonotype assembly, TCRdb reanalyzed the public sequencing data and kept in-frame beta chains. Every distinct CDR3 protein forms one entry, paired with its most common genes and DNA. In this record, the V and J calls reflect TCRdb's handling and not the investigators' own analysis. In this sample the table shows 250,000 to 300,000 distinct CDR3 sequences, 13% to 15% of which occur a single time. Less than 15% of the sample lies in the top ten.

Findings and caveats that apply to the study as a whole: Most expanded thyroid clonotypes (frequency above 0.001) were also detected in blood, a finding suggesting that blood repertoires may reflect thyroid immune responses. Ophthalmopathy was separated from stable hyperthyroidism by a 13 V-J signature model, with around 90% sensitivity and approximately 81% specificity obtained in cross-validation and 80%/75% obtained in testing. Sample size was not statistically predetermined, and investigators were not blinded to group allocation. In validation, the model predicted progression to ophthalmopathy a median of about 6 months before onset, with about 67% sensitivity and 72.22% specificity.

Hyperthyroidism patients were newly diagnosed, had a disease duration of under 2 months, and were aged 18 to 65 years. Exclusion was applied to patients with uncontrolled infections, other autoimmune diseases, pregnancy or lactation. Clinical symptoms, serum thyroxine and TRAb, thyroid ultrasound, and orbital computed tomography formed the basis for the diagnoses. For progressor patients, blood was drawn at the first diagnosis of hyperthyroidism, before any ophthalmopathy symptoms had appeared. PBMCs were isolated from more than 8 ml of fresh peripheral blood by Ficoll-Paque density gradient centrifugation. Progressor patients were defined as those initially diagnosed with Graves' hyperthyroidism in whom ophthalmopathy developed during follow-up. Total RNA was extracted with Trizol reagent, and quality was checked on an Agilent 2100 Bioanalyzer.

The receptor comes from a woman in her 40s with Graves' hyperthyroidism that later progressed to Graves' ophthalmopathy. The sequenced material came from blood. The V and J genes are TRBV28 and TRBJ2-2; 13 central nucleotides agree with TRBD2. For the CDR3, the sequence is CASSRWGLAGPNTGELFF. The DNA sequence follows: TGTGCCAGCAGCCGGTGGGGACTAGCGGGACCGAACACCGGGGAGCTGTTTTTT.